This T cell receptor beta chain is from a study of T cell changes during pregnancy in multiple sclerosis. Measured with immunoSEQ multiplex PCR; TCRdb has only the in-frame clones, and not every one. The table shows 20,000 to 25,000 clones, with approximately 90% occurring only once. Germline CDR1 SGHRS, CDR2 YFSETQ. Trimming removed 2 bases from V and 6 bases from J, with 9 bases in between. The CDR3 covers 13 residues. The TCR was taken from a female donor with multiple sclerosis, enrolled in a pregnancy study. The chain combines TRBV5-1 with TRBJ2-1; D possibly corresponds to TRBD1 (5 bases). Sequenced here: CD4+ T cells from peripheral blood mononuclear cells, sampled in the third trimester of pregnancy. CDR3 in DNA: TGCGCCAGCAGCTTCGGCCAGGGCAATGAGCAGTTCTTC. This sequence encodes CASSFGQGNEQFF.